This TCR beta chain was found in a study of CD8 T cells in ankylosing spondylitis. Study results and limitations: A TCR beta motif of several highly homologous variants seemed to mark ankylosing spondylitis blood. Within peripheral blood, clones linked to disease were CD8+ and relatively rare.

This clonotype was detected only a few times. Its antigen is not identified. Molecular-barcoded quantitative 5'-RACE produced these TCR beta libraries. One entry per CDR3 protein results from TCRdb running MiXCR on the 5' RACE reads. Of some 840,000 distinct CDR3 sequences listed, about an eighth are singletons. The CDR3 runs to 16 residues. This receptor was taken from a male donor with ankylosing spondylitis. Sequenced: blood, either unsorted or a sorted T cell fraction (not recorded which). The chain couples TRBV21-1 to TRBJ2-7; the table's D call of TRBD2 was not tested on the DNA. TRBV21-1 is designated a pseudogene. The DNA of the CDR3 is TGTGCCAGCAGCAAAGGGAAGCGGGTCCCCTCCTACGAGCAGTACTTC. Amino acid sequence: CASSKGKRVPSYEQYF.